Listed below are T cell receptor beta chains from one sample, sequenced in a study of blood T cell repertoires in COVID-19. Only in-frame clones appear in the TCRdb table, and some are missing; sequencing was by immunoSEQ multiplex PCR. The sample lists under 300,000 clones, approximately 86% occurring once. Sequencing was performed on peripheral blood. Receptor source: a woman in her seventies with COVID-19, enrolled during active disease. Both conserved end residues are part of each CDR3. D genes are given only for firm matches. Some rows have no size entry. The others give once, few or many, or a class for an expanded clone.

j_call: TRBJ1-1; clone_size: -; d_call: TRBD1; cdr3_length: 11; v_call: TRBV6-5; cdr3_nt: TGTGCCATACAGTCAGGGGGTACAGCTTTCTTT; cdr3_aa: CAIQSGGTAFF
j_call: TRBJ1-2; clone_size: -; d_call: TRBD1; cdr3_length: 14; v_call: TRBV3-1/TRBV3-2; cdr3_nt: TGTGCCAGCAGCCGGACAGGGGGGCCATATGGCTACACCTTC; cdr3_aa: CASSRTGGPYGYTF
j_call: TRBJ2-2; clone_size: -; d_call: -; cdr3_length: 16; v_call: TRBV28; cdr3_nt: TGTGCCAGCAGTTTATTCCCGGGGGCGAACACCGGGGAGCTGTTTTTT; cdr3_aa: CASSLFPGANTGELFF
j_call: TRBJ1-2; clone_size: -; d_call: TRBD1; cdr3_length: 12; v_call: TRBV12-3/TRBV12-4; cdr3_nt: TGTGCCAGCAGTTCGGGACAGGGTGGCTACACCTTC; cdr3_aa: CASSSGQGGYTF
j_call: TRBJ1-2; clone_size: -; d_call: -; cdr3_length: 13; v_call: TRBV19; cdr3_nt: TGTGCCAGTATCGACAGTGACCTTTATGGCTACACCTTC; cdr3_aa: CASIDSDLYGYTF
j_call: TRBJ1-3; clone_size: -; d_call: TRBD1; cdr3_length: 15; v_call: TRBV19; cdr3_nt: TGTGCCAGTAGTCTCGGGACAGCCTACGGAAACACCATATATTTT; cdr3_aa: CASSLGTAYGNTIYF
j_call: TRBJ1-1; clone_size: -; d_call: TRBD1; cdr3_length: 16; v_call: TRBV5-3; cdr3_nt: TGTGCCAGAAGCTTGGGACAGGGGGAGAGGAACACTGAAGCTTTCTTT; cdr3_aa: CARSLGQGERNTEAFF
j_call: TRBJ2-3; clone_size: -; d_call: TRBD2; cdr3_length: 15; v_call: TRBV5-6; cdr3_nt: TGTGCCAGCAGCTCCAGCGGGGGGGCCTACGATACGCAGTATTTT; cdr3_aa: CASSSSGGAYDTQYF
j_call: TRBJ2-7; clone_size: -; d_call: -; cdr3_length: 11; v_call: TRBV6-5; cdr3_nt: TGTGCCAGCAGTTACTCGAACAGGCAGTACTTC; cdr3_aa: CASSYSNRQYF
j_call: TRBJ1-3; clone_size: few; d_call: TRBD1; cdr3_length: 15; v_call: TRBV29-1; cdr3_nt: TGCAGCGCACGGGACAGGGGGGGCTCTGGAAACACCATATATTTT; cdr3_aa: CSARDRGGSGNTIYF
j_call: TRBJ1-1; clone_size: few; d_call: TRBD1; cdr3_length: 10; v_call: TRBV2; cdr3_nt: TGTGCCAGCACCAGGGGGGCTGCTTTCTTT; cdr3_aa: CASTRGAAFF
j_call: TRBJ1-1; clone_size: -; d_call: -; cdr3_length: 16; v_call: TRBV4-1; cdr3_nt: TGCGCCAGCAGCCAAATTTGGACGGGGAAGAGCACTGAAGCTTTCTTT; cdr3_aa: CASSQIWTGKSTEAFF